A single sample is the source of the 31 T cell receptor beta chains below, sequenced in a study of naive and memory T cell subsets. An equimolar mix of two oligonucleotides served as the beta constant-region primer for TRBC1 and TRBC2. Ligated cDNA was amplified by four rounds of PCR with nested alpha and beta constant-region primers and SP2. TCRdb independently ran MiXCR on the UMI-ligation and nested PCR reads; one entry per CDR3 protein. The sample comprises roughly 24,000 distinct CDR3 sequences, around 8.8% of which are singletons, and 20% to 25% rests with the top ten. The sequenced sample was central memory CD8+ T cells from blood. The receptors here all came from a human donor in good health.

This clonotype is medium-sized within its sample. The V and J genes are TRBV20-1 and TRBJ2-5, with TRBD1 as a possible D gene (6 bases). The CDR3 runs 14 residues. Trimming stripped 3 bases from V and 5 bases from J, with 16 bases between. Germline loops: CDR1 DFQATT, CDR2 SNEGSKA (reference sequence). CDR3 in amino acids: CSASRGEERETQYF. In DNA, the CDR3 is TGCAGTGCTAGCAGGGGAGAGGAGAGGGAGACCCAGTACTTC.

The V gene is TRBV28, the J gene TRBJ1-5; the D gene is possibly TRBD1 (5 bases). The V end was cut by 7 bases, the J end by 5 bases, with 18 bases between. CDR1 and CDR2 (germline): MDHEN, SYDVKM. This CDR3 is built from 15 residues. The CDR3 reads CASTDSRRGDQPQHF. The DNA of the CDR3 is TGTGCCAGCACCGACTCCAGGCGGGGCGATCAGCCCCAGCATTTT.

This clonotype was seen at least ten times. The CDR3 coding sequence is TGCAGTGCTCCGTTTAGCTCCTACAATGAGCAGTTCTTC. Amino acids: CSAPFSSYNEQFF. The genes are TRBV20-1 and TRBJ2-1; D is uncertain. Per the germline V gene, CDR1 is DFQATT and CDR2 is SNEGSKA (reference sequence). CDR3 size: 13 residues. V was shortened by 5 bases and J by 0 bases, with 8 bases between the two germline ends.

This clonotype has more than one count but fewer than ten. The rearrangement joins TRBV19 to TRBJ1-1; TRBD1 aligns across 8 bases. The CDR3 totals 16 residues. Trimming removed 8 bases from V and 6 bases from J; junction bases left unmatched: 17. The germline CDR1 and CDR2 sequences are LNHDA and SQIVND (reference sequence). CDR3 coding DNA: TGTGCCAGTCTCCTCTCGGGACAGGCTTATCGGCCTGAAGCTTTCTTT. It yields the protein CASLLSGQAYRPEAFF. Based on the CDR3 plus reference TRBV19 and TRBJ1-1, the full variable domain is DGGITQSPKYLFRKEGQNVTLSCEQNLNHDAMYWYRQDPGQGLRLIYYSQIVNDFQKGDIAEGYSVSREKKESFPLTVTSAQKNPTAFYLCASLLSGQAYRPEAFFGQGTRLTVV.

This clonotype showed up just a few times. The chain carries TRBV20-1 and TRBJ2-1; tentatively, D is TRBD1 (6 bases). From germline, CDR1 is DFQATT and CDR2 SNEGSKA (reference sequence). This CDR3 is 14 amino acids long. V lost 6 bases and J lost 4, with 16 bases in between. Here the CDR3 reads CSAPPYREYNEQFF. CDR3 in DNA: TGCAGTGCCCCCCCTTACAGGGAGTACAATGAGCAGTTCTTC.

Ten or more counts support this clonotype. The rearrangement links TRBV6-2 or TRBV6-3 to TRBJ2-1, with 9 bases aligning to TRBD1. This CDR3 has 17 amino acids. The germline V gene encodes CDR1 MNHEY and CDR2 SVGEGT. V lost 0 bases and J lost 7; bases outside the gene matches: 10. The CDR3 protein is CASSYSEQPGQGNEQFF. In DNA form, the CDR3 reads TGTGCCAGCAGTTACTCAGAGCAACCGGGACAGGGAAATGAGCAGTTCTTC.

The genes are TRBV20-1 and TRBJ2-1; D might be TRBD2 (6 bases). Germline V gene data show CDR1 as DFQATT and CDR2 as SNEGSKA (reference sequence). This CDR3 region has 14 residues. Between the trimmed V and J ends, which lost 5 bases and 6 bases, there was a span of 17 bases. The CDR3 loop is CSAASERDFNEQFF. The CDR3 DNA sequence: TGCAGTGCTGCCTCGGAACGGGACTTCAATGAGCAGTTCTTC.

This clonotype turned up a few times. V and J are TRBV12-3 or TRBV12-4 and TRBJ2-7; D could derive from TRBD1 or TRBD2 (5 bases each). V was pared by 4 bases and J by 6 bases, with 16 bases between. This CDR3 has 14 amino acids. The CDR3 loop is CASSYSGVDTEQYF. As DNA, the CDR3 is TGTGCCAGCAGTTACTCCGGGGTGGACACCGAGCAGTACTTC.

The chain couples TRBV4-3 to TRBJ1-3; no firm D call. The CDR3 runs 17 residues. Trimming shortened V by 0 bases and J by 0 bases, and 12 bases separated the two germline ends. Germline CDR1 and CDR2: LGHNA and YSLEER. DNA for the CDR3: TGCGCCAGCAGCCAAGATTCGGTCGCGCACTCTGGAAACACCATATATTTT. This sequence encodes CASSQDSVAHSGNTIYF.

V is TRBV5-5 and J is TRBJ2-5, with D unclear. Germline CDR1 and CDR2: SGHKS and YYEKEE (reference sequence). The CDR3 consists of 14 residues. Trimming removed 0 bases at V and 0 bases at J, with 6 bases between. DNA of the CDR3: TGTGCCAGCAGCTTGGGATCAGACCAAGAGACCCAGTACTTC. It specifies CASSLGSDQETQYF.

This clonotype was counted only a few times. The V gene is TRBV28, the J gene TRBJ2-3; TRBD2 agrees at 9 bases. V dropped 1 base and J dropped 3; count of bases not matched to a gene: 2. CDR1 is MDHEN and CDR2 is SYDVKM in the germline V gene. CDR3 length: 15 residues. Written as DNA, the CDR3 is TGTGCCAGCAGTTTATATGCGGGAGGGACAGATACGCAGTATTTT. Translation: CASSLYAGGTDTQYF.

This clonotype was observed many times. The genes are TRBV6-4 and TRBJ2-3; 7 bases match TRBD2. The J segment lost 1 base and the V segment lost 5 bases, leaving 0 bases of the junction unmatched. The CDR3 runs 13 residues. Germline V gene lookup returns CDR1 MRHNA and CDR2 SNTAGT. The CDR3 reads CASSTSGTDTQYF. The DNA of the CDR3 is TGTGCCAGCAGTACTAGCGGCACAGATACGCAGTATTTT.

This clonotype has at least ten counts. The chain couples TRBV6-5 to TRBJ1-4; D might be TRBD1 (6 bases). Germline V lookup: CDR1 MNHEY, CDR2 SVGAGI. This CDR3 spans 17 amino acids. V gave up 2 bases and J gave up 3 bases, with 16 bases separating them. CDR3 residues: CASSYNQIGQPNEKLFF. The DNA of the CDR3 is TGTGCCAGCAGTTACAACCAAATTGGACAGCCTAATGAAAAACTGTTTTTT.

This rearrangement joins TRBV6-2 or TRBV6-3 to TRBJ2-3, with D tentatively TRBD2 (6 bases). Per the germline V gene, CDR1 is MNHEY and CDR2 is SVGEGT. The length of the CDR3 is 14 residues. With 2 bases removed from V and 4 bases from J, the gap between germline ends came to 10 bases. The CDR3 loop reads CASSYAGLPDTQYF. Written as DNA, the CDR3 is TGTGCCAGCAGTTACGCGGGGCTGCCAGATACGCAGTATTTT.

This clonotype was seen more than once but under ten times. The rearrangement joins TRBV4-1 to TRBJ2-7; 8 bases map to TRBD2. The CDR3 extends over 15 amino acids. Germline trimming cut 3 bases from V and 5 bases from J; bases unmatched to any gene: 9. CDR1 is MGHRA and CDR2 is YSYEKL in the germline V gene. The CDR3 region has the DNA TGCGCCAGCAGCCAGGCTAGCGGGCCCTACCACGAGCAGTACTTC. Amino acid sequence: CASSQASGPYHEQYF.

In this sample, this clonotype turned up many times. The chain carries TRBV3-1 and TRBJ2-1, with 10 bases aligning to TRBD2. CDR1 is LGHDT, CDR2 YNNKEL, per germline (reference sequence). The CDR3 sequence is 15 residues long. Losses at the gene ends were 4 bases for V and 6 bases for J; bases not matched to a gene: 6. CDR3 residues: CASSPASGSFNEQFF. In DNA form, the CDR3 reads TGTGCCAGCAGCCCAGCTAGCGGGAGCTTCAATGAGCAGTTCTTC.

The chain recombines TRBV20-1 with TRBJ1-1; no clear D. Germline V lookup: CDR1 DFQATT, CDR2 SNEGSKA (reference sequence). Deletions cut 4 bases from V and 3 bases from J, with 9 bases between. This CDR3 is built from 12 residues. The CDR3 coding sequence is TGCAGTGCTAAATTGGGTGACACTGAAGCTTTCTTT. The encoded protein is CSAKLGDTEAFF.

CDR3 sequence: CASSLHANANTGELFF. CDR3 nucleotide sequence: TGTGCCAGCAGTTTACACGCTAACGCGAACACCGGGGAGCTGTTTTTT. The chain carries TRBV27 and TRBJ2-2; D is undetermined. Germline CDR1 reads MNHEY; CDR2 reads SMNVEV (reference sequence). The CDR3 extends over 16 amino acids. The germline V and J ends were trimmed by 2 bases and 0 bases, with 10 bases remaining between them.

This clonotype has at least ten counts. V usage is TRBV6-5 and J usage is TRBJ2-1; weak D call: TRBD1 (5 bases). Between the trimmed V and J ends, which lost 0 bases and 7 bases, there was a span of 7 bases. Germline V gene lookup returns CDR1 MNHEY and CDR2 SVGAGI. The CDR3 extends over 13 amino acids. The CDR3 DNA follows: TGTGCCAGCAGTTACTCGAAGGGGAATGAGCAGTTCTTC. Amino acid sequence: CASSYSKGNEQFF.

This clonotype rates as medium-sized (0.01 to 0.1%). The chain uses TRBV6-1 and TRBJ1-5; the D gene is possibly TRBD1 (6 bases). The germline V gene has CDR1 MNHNS and CDR2 SASEGT. This CDR3 has 15 amino acids. Trimming left V 7 bases short and J 5 bases short, with 18 bases between. CDR3 amino acids: CASKDRKTYHQPQHF. The CDR3 DNA is TGTGCCAGCAAAGACAGGAAAACGTACCATCAGCCCCAGCATTTT.

This clonotype was counted ten times or more. J is TRBJ2-3 and V is TRBV15; weak D call: TRBD1 (6 bases). The V end was cut by 5 bases, the J end by 1 base, with 13 bases between. The germline CDR1 and CDR2 sequences are LNHNV and YYDKDF (reference sequence). The CDR3 runs 15 residues. CDR3 in amino acids: CATSPSRGGTDTQYF. In nucleotides, the CDR3 is TGTGCCACCAGCCCGAGCAGGGGAGGCACAGATACGCAGTATTTT.

The genes are TRBV7-9 and TRBJ2-7, with 8 bases aligning to TRBD1. CDR1 and CDR2 (germline): SEHNR, FQNEAQ (reference sequence). V was pared by 5 bases and J by 2 bases, with 17 bases of the junction left unmatched. CDR3 length: 18 amino acids. In DNA, the CDR3 is TGTGCCAGCAGCCCAAGCGCCGGGACAGGTGACCTACCCTACGAGCAGTACTTC. Translated, it gives CASSPSAGTGDLPYEQYF.

This clonotype was observed a few times. The V and J genes are TRBV6-5 and TRBJ1-1; D is ambiguous. Germline V CDR1 and CDR2: MNHEY, SVGAGI. This CDR3 is 14 amino acids long. With 2 bases removed from V and 0 bases from J, the gap between germline ends came to 7 bases. CDR3 in DNA: TGTGCCAGCAGTTACAAGCTTATGAACACTGAAGCTTTCTTT. It specifies CASSYKLMNTEAFF.

This chain connects TRBV6-2 or TRBV6-3 to TRBJ2-7; D is perhaps TRBD2 (6 bases). The CDR3 spans 14 residues. Germline V gives CDR1 MNHEY, CDR2 SVGEGT. Trimming removed 3 bases at V and 3 bases at J, with 12 bases between. CDR3 protein: CASSYSGEGYEQYF. The CDR3 DNA reads TGTGCCAGCAGTTATTCGGGGGAAGGCTACGAGCAGTACTTC.

This clonotype appeared many times. V is TRBV10-2 and J is TRBJ2-7, with 7 bases identical to TRBD1. Trimming at V came to 8 bases and at J to 2 bases, leaving 3 bases not matched to a gene. Germline V gives CDR1 WSHSY, CDR2 SAAADI. The CDR3 sequence is 12 residues long. The CDR3 DNA reads TGCGCCAGCGAGACAGGGCCCTACGAGCAGTACTTC. Its protein product is CASETGPYEQYF.

Many counts were recorded for this clonotype. This chain joins TRBV2 and TRBJ2-2; possible D gene TRBD2, 5 bases. Trimming removed 5 bases from V and 6 bases from J, with 10 bases in between. The CDR3 runs 13 residues. CDR1 is SNHLY, CDR2 FYNNEI, per germline. CDR3 sequence (DNA): TGTGCCAGCAGTCGGGGTGCTGCCGGGGAGCTGTTTTTT. Its protein is CASSRGAAGELFF.

This clonotype was seen repeatedly, ten times or more. V gene TRBV20-1 combines with J gene TRBJ2-7, with 8 bases lining up with TRBD1. The V gene end was trimmed by 6 bases and the J gene end by 3 bases; junction bases not matched to a gene: 13. The CDR3 runs to 15 residues. Germline V CDR1 and CDR2: DFQATT, SNEGSKA (reference sequence). CDR3 sequence reads: CSASAMDREVYEQYF. As DNA, the CDR3 is TGCAGTGCATCGGCCATGGACAGGGAGGTCTACGAGCAGTACTTC.

This clonotype came up many times. The V and J genes are TRBV6-5 and TRBJ2-1; 12 bases map to TRBD2. The germline CDR1 and CDR2 sequences are MNHEY and SVGAGI. This CDR3 region has 17 residues. J lost 0 bases, V lost 5 bases, and 5 bases had no gene match. CDR3 residues: CASSPLAGGLSYNEQFF. In nucleotides, the CDR3 is TGTGCCAGCAGTCCCCTAGCGGGAGGGCTCTCCTACAATGAGCAGTTCTTC.

This clonotype was detected only a few times. The J gene is TRBJ1-1, the V gene TRBV7-9, with a weak D call TRBD1 (6 bases). Trimming cost V 5 bases and J 1 base, with 17 bases left between them. CDR3 size: 16 residues. Germline CDR1 and CDR2: SEHNR and FQNEAQ (reference sequence). The CDR3 spells CASSPPAGQTNTEAFF. The CDR3 bases are TGTGCCAGCAGCCCACCAGCCGGACAGACGAACACTGAAGCTTTCTTT. Full variable domain (rest looked up from reference TRBV7-9 and TRBJ1-1): DTGVSQNPRHKITKRGQNVTFRCDPISEHNRLYWYRQTLGQGPEFLTYFQNEAQLEKSRLLSDRFSAERPKGSFSTLEIQRTEQGDSAMYLCASSPPAGQTNTEAFFGQGTRLTVV.

The table lists this clonotype with a few counts. The V call is TRBV29-1, the J call TRBJ2-7; 7 nucleotides align to TRBD1. The length of the CDR3 is 12 residues. Germline V gene lookup returns CDR1 SQVTM and CDR2 ANQGSEA. V was clipped by 3 bases and J by 5 bases; unmatched bases: 4. The CDR3 loop reads CSVEGQLNEQYF. The CDR3 DNA sequence: TGCAGCGTTGAGGGACAGCTCAACGAGCAGTACTTC.

This clonotype is medium-sized by share. The chain combines TRBV20-1 with TRBJ1-1; D is ambiguous. CDR3 length equals 14 residues. Germline V gene lookup returns CDR1 DFQATT and CDR2 SNEGSKA (reference sequence). Trimming pared 0 bases from V and 0 bases from J, leaving 8 bases between. In DNA form, the CDR3 reads TGCAGTGCTAGAGATCCAGACGTGAACACTGAAGCTTTCTTT. The encoded protein is CSARDPDVNTEAFF.